Listed here are 32 T cell receptor beta chains from one sample, sequenced in a study of beta chain features in type 1 diabetes. Isolated RNA was reverse transcribed in full, so expressed TCRB transcripts were sequenced. Some clones are missing from TCRdb's copy, which holds only in-frame ones; the method was immunoSEQ multiplex PCR. Among a few hundred thousand clones listed, 14% were seen once. Sequencing was done on a sample of naive CD4+ T cells from blood. The receptors were sampled from a young man in good health.

The V and J genes are TRBV14 and TRBJ2-5; D gene ambiguous. Germline V gene data show CDR1 as SGHDN and CDR2 as FVKESK. V gave up 3 bases and J gave up 7 bases, with 12 bases separating them. The CDR3 has 13 residues. The CDR3: CASSHRFRGTQYF. CDR3 coding DNA: TGTGCCAGCAGCCATAGGTTTAGAGGGACCCAGTACTTC.

The chain couples TRBV21-1 to TRBJ2-7. TRBV21-1 is labeled a pseudogene. The CDR3 length is 13 residues. The CDR3 region has the DNA TGTGCCAGCAGCAAAGGTCTGGACCGGGAGCAGTACTTC. Its translation: CASSKGLDREQYF.

Only a few counts were recorded for this clone. This chain joins TRBV30 and TRBJ2-3, with 14 bases identical to TRBD2. CDR3 length: 20 residues. With 1 base clipped from V and 0 bases from J, the junction kept 12 bases outside the gene matches. CDR1 and CDR2 from the germline V gene are GTSNPN and SVGIG (reference sequence). The CDR3 spells CAWSAGLAGAPHPSTDTQYF. The CDR3 coding sequence is TGTGCCTGGAGTGCGGGACTAGCGGGAGCCCCCCATCCTAGCACAGATACGCAGTATTTT.

This chain connects TRBV7-9 to TRBJ1-2; TRBD1 is a possible D gene (5 bases). CDR1 SEHNR and CDR2 FQNEAQ come from the germline V gene (reference sequence). The CDR3 contains 13 residues. Trimming cost V 0 bases and J 7 bases, with 9 bases left between them. The CDR3 spells CASSLARGTGYTF. CDR3 DNA: TGTGCCAGCAGCTTAGCGCGGGGGACTGGCTACACCTTC.

The sample holds a few counts of this clone. This sequence joins TRBV4-1 and TRBJ1-6; 9 bases are shared with TRBD1. The V gene's germline CDR1 is MGHRA and CDR2 YSYEKL. This CDR3 has 15 amino acids. The junction had 6 bases not matched to a gene; V was cut back by 3 bases and J by 9 bases. Here the CDR3 reads CASSQGQGRSSPLHF. As DNA, the CDR3 is TGCGCCAGCAGCCAGGGACAGGGCCGAAGTTCACCCCTCCACTTT.

This clone was observed a single time. This chain uses TRBV30 with TRBJ1-2; no firm D call. This CDR3 contains 13 residues. The germline V and J ends were trimmed by 4 bases and 4 bases, with 13 bases remaining between them. Germline values: CDR1 GTSNPN, CDR2 SVGIG (reference sequence). In nucleotides, the CDR3 is TGTGCCTGGAAATTTTTGGAGGGCTATGGCTACACCTTC. This translates into CAWKFLEGYGYTF. The full variable domain, its missing parts supplied by reference TRBV30 and TRBJ1-2, is SQTIHQWPATLVQPVGSPLSLECTVEGTSNPNLYWYRQAAGRGLQLLFYSVGIGQISSEVPQNLSASRPQDRQFILSSKKLLLSDSGFYLCAWKFLEGYGYTFGSGTRLTVV.

This clone was counted a few times. The chain is built from TRBV4-3 and TRBJ2-5; D call uncertain. Trimming removed 1 base at V and 7 bases at J, with 10 bases between. There are 13 residues in the CDR3. The germline V gene has CDR1 LGHNA and CDR2 YSLEER. The CDR3 is CASSQVTRATQYF. The CDR3 nucleotides read TGCGCCAGCAGCCAAGTGACCAGAGCGACCCAGTACTTC.

This rearrangement joins TRBV7-9 to TRBJ2-7; 7 bases fit TRBD2. V lost 5 bases, J lost 3 bases, and 13 bases stayed unmatched. Looked up from germline, CDR1 is SEHNR and CDR2 is FQNEAQ (reference sequence). This CDR3 region has 16 residues. The CDR3 DNA reads TGTGCCAGCAGCCCGCCCACCGGGACTAAGAACTACGAGCAGTACGTC. It translates to CASSPPTGTKNYEQYV.

This clone was counted only a few times. This chain joins TRBV9 and TRBJ1-1; D unresolved. The CDR3 loop spans 14 amino acids. V lost 3 bases, J lost 10 bases, and 19 bases lay in between. Per germline, CDR1 SGDLS and CDR2 YYNGEE. The CDR3 nucleotides are TGTGCCAGCAGCGCTGGGCGGGGTTATGTGAGAGCTTTCTTT. This sequence encodes CASSAGRGYVRAFF.

The table lists this clone with a few counts. The rearrangement uses TRBV29-1 and TRBJ2-1; perhaps TRBD2 as D (5 bases). Between the trimmed V and J ends, which lost 1 base and 9 bases, there was a span of 16 bases. Germline V gene data show CDR1 as SQVTM and CDR2 as ANQGSEA. This CDR3 has 14 residues. The CDR3 nucleotides read TGCAGCGTTGAAGTCCGGACTCCTGTAGTTGAGCAGTTCTTC. It yields the protein CSVEVRTPVVEQFF.

The rearrangement joins TRBV5-1 to TRBJ1-2; D gene uncertain. The CDR3 spans 14 residues. The ends were cut back, 2 bases at V and 5 bases at J, with 13 bases in the middle. Germline V gene lookup returns CDR1 SGHRS and CDR2 YFSETQ. CDR3 loop: CASSFGGPRYGYTF. The CDR3 nucleotides read TGCGCCAGCAGCTTCGGCGGGCCAAGGTATGGCTACACCTTC.

The chain's CDR3 is CAWDRQAGEPQHF. Here the CDR3 DNA reads TGTGCCTGGGATAGACAGGCAGGGGAGCCCCAGCATTTT. The chain joins TRBV30 to TRBJ1-5; tentatively, D is TRBD1 (6 bases). The length of the CDR3 is 13 residues. Germline V gives CDR1 GTSNPN, CDR2 SVGIG (reference sequence). The V gene lost 5 bases and the J gene lost 8 bases, with 16 bases spanning the gap.

This clone was picked up many times. The J gene is TRBJ2-1, the V gene TRBV15, with TRBD2 matching over 8 bases. CDR1 and CDR2 (germline): LNHNV, YYDKDF (reference sequence). Trimming at V came to 0 bases and at J to 15 bases, leaving 10 bases not matched to a gene. This CDR3 spans 14 amino acids. The CDR3 DNA sequence: TGTGCCACCAGCAGAGATCTCCCGGCGGGAGGTCGGTTCTTC. This gives the protein CATSRDLPAGGRFF. The full variable domain, completed using reference TRBV15 and TRBJ2-1, is DAMVIQNPRYQVTQFGKPVTLSCSQTLNHNVMYWYQQKSSQAPKLLFHYYDKDFNNEADTPDNFQSRRPNTSFCFLDIRSPGLGDTAMYLCATSRDLPAGGRFFGPGTRLTVL.

The J gene is TRBJ2-3, the V gene TRBV4-3; D is undetermined. Germline V gives CDR1 LGHNA, CDR2 YSLEER. The V end was cut by 0 bases, the J end by 6 bases, with 13 bases between. This CDR3 is 15 amino acids long. CDR3 DNA: TGCGCCAGCAGCCAAGAAAGGGCCCCGTCGGATACGCAGTATTTT. Translated: CASSQERAPSDTQYF.

The chain links TRBV7-8 to TRBJ2-1; a weak D match, TRBD1 (6 bases). V lost 5 bases to trimming and J lost 2 bases, with 13 bases between them. In germline, CDR1 is SGHVS, CDR2 FQNEAQ. This CDR3 contains 15 residues. The CDR3 is CASSLARGPYNEQFF. Here the CDR3 DNA reads TGTGCCAGCAGCCTCGCCAGGGGACCCTACAATGAGCAGTTCTTC.

V is TRBV2 and J is TRBJ2-1; TRBD2 matches 8 bases. Germline V lookup: CDR1 SNHLY, CDR2 FYNNEI. V shed 2 bases and J 2 bases; nucleotides not matched to a gene: 2. This CDR3 has 15 amino acids. CDR3 loop: CASSEQRGTYNEQFF. The CDR3, as DNA: TGTGCCAGCAGTGAACAGCGGGGGACCTACAATGAGCAGTTCTTC. Complete variable domain (other parts from reference TRBV2 and TRBJ2-1): EPEVTQTPSHQVTQMGQEVILRCVPISNHLYFYWYRQILGQKVEFLVSFYNNEISEKSEIFDDQFSVERPDGSNFTLKIRSTKLEDSAMYFCASSEQRGTYNEQFFGPGTRLTVL.

This clone showed up just a few times. This chain uses TRBV7-9 with TRBJ2-5; D is possibly TRBD1 (6 bases). V lost 5 bases and J lost 7, with 17 bases in between. CDR1 and CDR2 (germline): SEHNR, FQNEAQ (reference sequence). The CDR3 consists of 14 residues. The CDR3 DNA sequence: TGTGCCAGCAGCCTGGACACCCGAGGGGGGACCCAGTACTTC. Protein product: CASSLDTRGGTQYF.

J is TRBJ2-1 and V is TRBV5-4; D call uncertain. Trimming removed 3 bases at V and 8 bases at J, with 24 bases between. The CDR3 covers 17 residues. Germline CDR1 and CDR2: SGHNT and YYREEE (reference sequence). This chain's CDR3 is CASSSRSTTTTPHEQFF. CDR3 DNA sequence: TGTGCCAGCAGCTCCAGGAGTACGACCACGACGCCCCATGAGCAGTTCTTC.

This clone has more than one count but fewer than ten. V and J are TRBV30 and TRBJ2-3; 10 bases align to TRBD1. The CDR3 is 16 amino acids. Germline V gives CDR1 GTSNPN, CDR2 SVGIG (reference sequence). Trimming cost V 0 bases and J 5 bases; bases outside gene matches: 8. This CDR3 is CAWSVLGTGDVDTQYF. CDR3 sequence (DNA): TGTGCCTGGAGTGTACTAGGGACAGGGGATGTAGATACGCAGTATTTT.

The chain employs TRBV7-2 and TRBJ2-1; the match to TRBD2 covers 7 bases. The J segment lost 4 bases and the V segment lost 8 bases, leaving 5 bases of the junction unmatched. There are 13 residues in the CDR3. Germline CDR1 reads SGHTA; CDR2 reads FQGNSA. The CDR3 reads CASGASGYNEQFF. CDR3 in DNA: TGTGCCAGCGGGGCTAGCGGTTACAATGAGCAGTTCTTC. Full variable domain (outside the CDR3, taken from reference TRBV7-2 and TRBJ2-1): GAGVSQSPSNKVTEKGKDVELRCDPISGHTALYWYRQSLGQGLEFLIYFQGNSAPDKSGLPSDRFSAERTGGSVSTLTIQRTQQEDSAVYLCASGASGYNEQFFGPGTRLTVL.

This clone showed up just a few times. This rearrangement joins TRBV2 to TRBJ2-5; D might be TRBD1 (5 bases). The length of the CDR3 is 13 residues. Germline V gene sequence: CDR1 SNHLY, CDR2 FYNNEI. V was cut by 5 bases and J by 2 bases, with 9 bases left in between. CDR3 amino acids: CASSPRQQETQYF. DNA for the CDR3: TGTGCCAGCAGTCCCCGACAGCAAGAGACCCAGTACTTC.

This clone was seen more than once but under ten times. The V call is TRBV18, the J call TRBJ2-3; 7 nucleotides line up with TRBD2. The germline V gene has CDR1 KGHSH and CDR2 LQKENI. The trim removed 3 bases at V and 0 bases at J, leaving 9 bases unmatched. This CDR3 region has 17 residues. This CDR3 is CASSPLPGGGSTDTQYF. The DNA of the CDR3 is TGTGCCAGCTCACCCCTCCCTGGCGGGGGAAGCACAGATACGCAGTATTTT.

Only a few counts were recorded for this clone. The chain recombines TRBV14 with TRBJ2-5, with D hard to call. Trimming took off 5 bases at V and 5 bases at J, with 12 bases between the two ends. The CDR3 has 13 amino acids. The V gene's germline CDR1 is SGHDN and CDR2 FVKESK. The CDR3 is CASSMGIAETQYF. CDR3 coding DNA: TGTGCCAGCAGCATGGGAATTGCTGAGACCCAGTACTTC. The full variable domain, completed using reference TRBV14 and TRBJ2-5, is EAGVTQFPSHSVIEKGQTVTLRCDPISGHDNLYWYRRVMGKEIKFLLHFVKESKQDESGMPNNRFLAERTGGTYSTLKVQPAELEDSGVYFCASSMGIAETQYFGPGTRLLVL.

This clone was observed a handful of times. This chain links TRBV5-1 with TRBJ2-1, with 7 positions matching TRBD1. V lost 3 bases, J lost 2 bases, and 5 bases stayed unmatched. The CDR3 spans 15 residues. Per germline, CDR1 SGHRS and CDR2 YFSETQ. CDR3 sequence (DNA): TGCGCCAGCAGCTCCACAGGGGCTGCCTACAATGAGCAGTTCTTC. The encoded protein is CASSSTGAAYNEQFF. The variable domain in full, completed from reference TRBV5-1 and TRBJ2-1, reads KAGVTQTPRYLIKTRGQQVTLSCSPISGHRSVSWYQQTPGQGLQFLFEYFSETQRNKGNFPGRFSGRQFSNSRSEMNVSTLELGDSALYLCASSSTGAAYNEQFFGPGTRLTVL.

In this sample, this clone turned up a few times. J is TRBJ2-2 and V is TRBV30; D is perhaps TRBD2 (6 bases). Germline V gives CDR1 GTSNPN, CDR2 SVGIG (reference sequence). There are 14 residues in the CDR3. Deletions cut 4 bases from V and 5 bases from J, with 14 bases between. CDR3 sequence reads: CAWTTGEFTGELFF. In DNA form, the CDR3 reads TGTGCCTGGACCACGGGAGAATTTACCGGGGAGCTGTTTTTT.

This sequence joins TRBV5-4 and TRBJ2-5; D is undetermined. The CDR3 has 13 amino acids. Deletions cut 0 bases from V and 5 bases from J, with 8 bases between. The germline gives CDR1 SGHNT, CDR2 YYREEE (reference sequence). CDR3 in amino acids: CASSLGVLETQYF. The CDR3 bases are TGTGCCAGCAGCTTGGGAGTACTCGAGACCCAGTACTTC.

This chain uses TRBV6-5 with TRBJ2-7; 8 nucleotides line up with TRBD2. The length of the CDR3 is 14 residues. Germline lookup yields CDR1 MNHEY and CDR2 SVGAGI. V shed 10 bases, J shed 4 bases, and the junction held 12 bases outside the gene matches. The CDR3 region has the DNA TGTGCCACCCGGGAGGGTAGAAATAGATACGAGCAGTACGTC. Its protein product is CATREGRNRYEQYV.

This clone was observed a handful of times. This CDR3 reads CASIPPGLITGELFF. The DNA for the CDR3 is TGTGCCAGCATCCCCCCAGGACTCATCACCGGGGAGCTGTTTTTT. V gene TRBV7-9 combines with J gene TRBJ2-2; D possibly corresponds to TRBD2 (5 bases). CDR3 length: 15 residues. V was trimmed by 7 bases and J by 4 bases, leaving 16 bases between them. Germline CDR1 and CDR2: SEHNR and FQNEAQ (reference sequence).

The chain employs TRBV29-1 and TRBJ1-1, with D unclear. CDR1 and CDR2 (germline): SQVTM, ANQGSEA. This CDR3 has 10 amino acids. The CDR3, as DNA: TGCGGATTGAGGAACACTGAAGCTTTCTTT. This codes for CGLRNTEAFF.

There are a few counts of this clone. The rearrangement links TRBV6-6 to TRBJ2-1, with TRBD2 matching 10 bases. The trim removed 6 bases at V and 2 bases at J, leaving 4 bases unmatched. Germline lookup yields CDR1 MNHNY and CDR2 SVGAGI (reference sequence). The CDR3 runs to 15 residues. This CDR3 reads CASRITSGAYNEQFF. The CDR3 DNA is TGTGCCAGCAGAATTACTAGCGGGGCCTACAATGAGCAGTTCTTC.

This clone was seen more than once but under ten times. This rearrangement joins TRBV5-4 to TRBJ2-1; the D call may be TRBD1 or TRBD2 (5 bases each). Looked up from germline, CDR1 is SGHNT and CDR2 is YYREEE (reference sequence). The CDR3 length is 16 residues. V lost 3 bases to trimming and J lost 1 base, with 14 bases between them. CDR3 in amino acids: CASSSRSGLSYNEQFF. The CDR3 nucleotides are TGTGCCAGCAGCTCGCGATCGGGGCTTTCCTACAATGAGCAGTTCTTC.

The rearrangement joins TRBV19 to TRBJ1-1, with 10 positions matching TRBD1. This CDR3 has 13 residues. Trimming at V came to 8 bases and at J to 5 bases, leaving 5 bases not matched to a gene. The germline V gene has CDR1 LNHDA and CDR2 SQIVND (reference sequence). The CDR3 DNA is TGTGCCAGTCCTCCGGGACAGGGGACTGAAGCTTTCTTT. The encoded protein is CASPPGQGTEAFF.